These 10 T cell receptor beta chains were all obtained from the same sample, sequenced in a study of T cells in localized non-small cell lung cancer. Only in-frame clones appear in the TCRdb table, and some are missing; sequencing was by immunoSEQ multiplex PCR. Among tens of thousands of clones listed, roughly 90% were seen once. The specimen was peripheral blood, collected before any cancer treatment. Source of these receptors: a male donor aged 60 or over with stage I lung adenocarcinoma.

This chain connects TRBV19 to TRBJ1-5; 10 positions match TRBD1. V shed 5 bases, J shed 3 bases, and the junction held 10 bases outside the gene matches. Germline V gene sequence: CDR1 LNHDA, CDR2 SQIVND (reference sequence). The CDR3 extends over 17 amino acids. The CDR3 loop is CASSVHRDRGVNQPQHF. For the CDR3, the DNA is TGTGCCAGTAGTGTTCACCGGGACAGGGGCGTCAATCAGCCCCAGCATTTT.

This sequence joins TRBV2 and TRBJ2-7, with TRBD2 matching 8 bases. The germline CDR1 and CDR2 sequences are SNHLY and FYNNEI. After removal of 5 bases from V and 3 bases from J, the junction contained 12 bases not matched to a gene. This CDR3 is 16 amino acids long. CDR3 sequence reads: CASSLTSAGGRYEQYF. The DNA for the CDR3 is TGTGCCAGCAGTCTAACCAGTGCGGGGGGCCGCTACGAGCAGTACTTC.

The chain uses TRBV5-5 and TRBJ2-1; D unresolved. The CDR3 is 14 residues long. Trimming took 1 base from V and 8 from J, leaving 13 bases between them. Germline V gene data show CDR1 as SGHKS and CDR2 as YYEKEE (reference sequence). CDR3: CASSLRVSHDEQFF. CDR3 nucleotides: TGTGCCAGCAGCTTGAGGGTCAGCCATGATGAGCAGTTCTTC.

The sample holds one count of this clone. The chain couples TRBV30 to TRBJ2-7; 10 positions agree with TRBD1. The CDR3 length is 14 residues. In germline, CDR1 is GTSNPN, CDR2 SVGIG (reference sequence). V shed 5 bases, J shed 3 bases, and the junction held 7 bases outside the gene matches. CDR3 protein: CAWERDRGDYEQYF. The CDR3, as DNA: TGTGCCTGGGAACGGGACAGGGGAGACTACGAGCAGTACTTC.

The J gene is TRBJ2-2, the V gene TRBV28; 9 bases are shared with TRBD2. The junction had 6 bases not matched to a gene; V was cut back by 7 bases and J by 6 bases. This CDR3 has 14 residues. Germline V gene lookup returns CDR1 MDHEN and CDR2 SYDVKM. The CDR3 sequence: CASTPGLAAGELFF. In nucleotides, the CDR3 is TGTGCCAGCACTCCGGGACTAGCTGCCGGGGAGCTGTTTTTT.

This chain connects TRBV5-1 to TRBJ2-5, with TRBD2 identical over 12 bases. The CDR3 consists of 15 residues. Germline lookup yields CDR1 SGHRS and CDR2 YFSETQ. Trimming at V came to 5 bases and at J to 2 bases, leaving 4 bases not matched to a gene. The CDR3 DNA reads as TGCGCCAGCAGGGGAGGACTAGCGGGGCAAGAGACCCAGTACTTC. Residues: CASRGGLAGQETQYF.

J is TRBJ2-2 and V is TRBV5-5; the match to TRBD1 covers 8 bases. V trimming: 4 bases; J trimming: 4 bases; junction bases outside the gene matches: 9. Germline assignment: CDR1 SGHKS and CDR2 YYEKEE (reference sequence). This CDR3 is built from 16 residues. The CDR3 region has the DNA TGTGCCAGCAGCCGCCGACAGGGGCGCGGCACCGGGGAGCTGTTTTTT. Protein: CASSRRQGRGTGELFF.

The chain is built from TRBV9 and TRBJ2-2, with 10 bases fitting TRBD1. This CDR3 contains 17 residues. J lost 7 bases, V lost 4 bases, and 13 bases had no gene match. CDR1 SGDLS and CDR2 YYNGEE come from the germline V gene. CDR3: CASSPTGTGAFGGELFF. The CDR3 DNA follows: TGTGCCAGCAGCCCGACTGGGACAGGGGCGTTTGGCGGGGAGCTGTTTTTT.

The chain recombines TRBV27 with TRBJ1-1; D gene unclear. Germline lookup yields CDR1 MNHEY and CDR2 SMNVEV (reference sequence). The CDR3 covers 15 residues. V dropped 2 bases and J dropped 1 base, with 11 bases sitting between them. The CDR3 reads CASSLRAGGNTEAFF. CDR3 DNA: TGTGCCAGCAGTTTAAGGGCGGGTGGGAACACTGAAGCTTTCTTT.

This clone appeared a single time. This sequence joins TRBV6-1 and TRBJ2-7; 12 bases map to TRBD2. Germline lookup yields CDR1 MNHNS and CDR2 SASEGT. V dropped 0 bases and J dropped 3; count of bases not matched to a gene: 6. CDR3 length: 17 amino acids. For the CDR3, the DNA is TGTGCCAGCAGTGAAGCGTCGACTAGCGGGGGAATCTACGAGCAGTACTTC. It yields the protein CASSEASTSGGIYEQYF.